This is a list of T cell receptor beta chains from one sample in a study of OX40 agonist ivuxolimab in advanced cancers. Sequencing used immunoSEQ multiplex PCR; TCRdb keeps in-frame clones, though not all of them. Of fewer than 12,000 clones detected, about 73% appear once; the ten largest clones hold 21%. The sample was CD4+ or CD8+ T cells sorted from blood, taken in a trial of the OX40 agonist ivuxolimab. These receptors all come from an adult with an advanced solid tumor such as melanoma, head and neck, liver or kidney cancer. Both conserved end residues are part of each CDR3. Each record gives: J gene, D gene, V gene, CDR3 length, clone size, CDR3 protein, CDR3 DNA. D genes are given only for firm matches. Size is omitted from some rows. Given values are once, few, many or a class for expanded clones.

>TRBJ2-7|NA|TRBV7-2|12|few
CASSLGLHEQYF
TGTGCCAGCAGCTTAGGTCTACACGAGCAGTACTTC
>TRBJ2-7|NA|TRBV9|14|NA
CASSVVKEGLPLYF
TGTGCCAGCAGCGTAGTCAAAGAGGGACTCCCGCTGTACTTC
>TRBJ1-1|NA|TRBV4-3|15|NA
CASSQSTYDDTEAFF
TGCGCCAGCAGCCAGTCCACGTATGATGACACTGAAGCTTTCTTT
>TRBJ1-1|TRBD1|TRBV5-1|16|NA
CASSSGQGIRNTEAFF
TGCGCCAGCAGCTCGGGACAGGGGATACGAAACACTGAAGCTTTCTTT
>TRBJ2-5|TRBD1|TRBV14|15|NA
CASRRTGEGMETQYF
TGTGCCAGCAGGAGGACAGGGGAAGGGATGGAGACCCAGTACTTC
>TRBJ2-7|TRBD1|TRBV7-9|14|NA
CASSASGQIYEQYF
TGTGCCAGCAGCGCATCGGGACAGATCTACGAGCAGTACTTC
>TRBJ2-7|NA|TRBV19|13|NA
CASSLDSSYEQYF
TGTGCCAGTAGTTTGGACAGCTCCTACGAGCAGTACTTC
>TRBJ2-3|NA|TRBV7-9|14|medium-sized
CASSSGAQGLAQYF
TGTGCCAGCAGTTCCGGAGCCCAGGGCTTAGCGCAGTATTTT
>TRBJ2-5|NA|TRBV4-3|13|once
CASSQVRFGQRDF
TGCGCCAGCAGCCAAGTTCGCTTTGGGCAGCGGGACTTC
>TRBJ2-5|NA|TRBV7-6|15|NA
CASSFGGSGQETQYF
TGTGCCAGCAGCTTTGGGGGGTCGGGGCAAGAGACCCAGTACTTC
>TRBJ2-3|TRBD2|TRBV27|17|NA
CASSLSGTSGITDTQYF
TGTGCCAGCAGTTTATCGGGGACTAGCGGCATCACAGATACGCAGTATTTT
>TRBJ1-1|NA|TRBV5-1|12|few
CASSLGATEAFF
TGCGCCAGCAGCTTGGGCGCCACTGAAGCTTTCTTT
>TRBJ2-6|NA|TRBV27|16|NA
CASAAEQGSGANVLTF
TGTGCCAGCGCAGCAGAGCAAGGCTCTGGGGCCAACGTCCTGACTTTC
>TRBJ2-5|NA|TRBV30|16|NA
CAVNIPRDSLTGEQYF
TGTGCCGTAAATATCCCCCGGGACTCCCTTACTGGGGAGCAGTACTTC
>TRBJ2-7|NA|TRBV19|14|few
CASSMEGAAYEQYF
TGTGCCAGTAGCATGGAGGGGGCAGCCTACGAGCAGTACTTC
>TRBJ1-1|NA|TRBV5-4|13|NA
CASSFGRDTEAFF
TGTGCCAGCAGCTTCGGCAGGGACACTGAAGCTTTCTTT
>TRBJ2-1|TRBD2|TRBV19|15|few
CASSILAGARNEQFF
TGTGCCAGTAGTATCCTAGCGGGAGCACGCAATGAGCAGTTCTTC
>TRBJ2-7|TRBD2|TRBV27|15|NA
CASSLFSGSAYEQYF
TGTGCCAGCAGTTTATTTAGCGGGAGCGCCTACGAGCAGTACTTC
>TRBJ2-1|NA|TRBV9|13|NA
CASSVRGRDEQFF
TGTGCCAGCAGCGTAAGGGGTCGGGATGAGCAGTTCTTC
>TRBJ1-1|NA|TRBV4-1|15|NA
CASSQDPGKNTEAFF
TGCGCCAGCAGCCAAGATCCAGGGAAGAACACTGAAGCTTTCTTT
>TRBJ1-1|NA|TRBV27|15|NA
CASSLSRGMNTEAFF
TGTGCCAGCAGTTTAAGTAGGGGGATGAACACTGAAGCTTTCTTT
>TRBJ2-7|TRBD2|TRBV27|17|NA
CASSPGTSGIATYEQYF
TGTGCCAGCAGTCCCGGGACTAGCGGGATAGCTACCTACGAGCAGTACTTC
>TRBJ2-2|NA|TRBV6-4|14|NA
CASSGTPNTGELFF
TGTGCCAGCAGTGGGACTCCGAACACCGGGGAGCTGTTTTTT
>TRBJ2-7|NA|TRBV6-5|13|NA
CASSETSSYEQYF
TGTGCCAGCAGCGAGACAAGCTCCTACGAGCAGTACTTC
>TRBJ1-1|TRBD1|TRBV5-1|15|NA
CASSLGTEGTTEAFF
TGCGCCAGCAGCCTCGGGACAGAGGGAACCACTGAAGCTTTCTTT
>TRBJ2-1|NA|TRBV4-3|15|NA
CASSQERDSYNEQFF
TGCGCCAGCAGCCAAGAACGTGACTCCTACAATGAGCAGTTCTTC
>TRBJ2-7|TRBD2|TRBV7-3|15|NA
CASSPGLAGPYEQYF
TGTGCCAGCAGCCCAGGACTAGCGGGGCCCTACGAGCAGTACTTC
>TRBJ1-2|NA|TRBV20-1|11|NA
CSAQDPYGYTF
TGCAGTGCTCAAGACCCATATGGCTACACCTTC
>TRBJ2-5|NA|TRBV30|18|once
CAWSLMGSTLGGGETQYF
TGTGCCTGGAGTTTGATGGGCAGCACTTTGGGCGGTGGGGAGACCCAGTACTTC
>TRBJ2-1|NA|TRBV5-6|16|NA
CASSLAIAGRYNEQFF
TGTGCCAGCAGCTTGGCAATTGCGGGGCGATACAATGAGCAGTTCTTC
>TRBJ1-1|NA|TRBV4-1|18|NA
CASSQVWVRGVEGTEAFF
TGCGCCAGCAGTCAAGTCTGGGTACGGGGGGTCGAAGGCACTGAAGCTTTCTTT
>TRBJ1-3|NA|TRBV27|14|NA
CASSPETDGNTIYF
TGTGCCAGCAGTCCAGAGACAGACGGAAACACCATATATTTT
>TRBJ2-7|NA|TRBV28|15|NA
CASSLVLGGLGEQYF
TGTGCCAGCAGTTTGGTCTTGGGGGGATTGGGCGAGCAGTACTTC
>TRBJ1-2|NA|TRBV9|11|NA
CASSGIYGYTF
TGTGCCAGCAGCGGAATATATGGCTACACCTTC
>TRBJ2-2|NA|TRBV15|15|NA
CATSSGGKGTGELFF
TGTGCCACCTCCTCTGGGGGAAAAGGCACCGGGGAGCTGTTTTTT
>TRBJ1-5|TRBD1|TRBV28|15|NA
CASSLRGTGNQPQHF
TGTGCCAGCAGTTTAAGAGGGACAGGCAATCAGCCCCAGCATTTT
>TRBJ1-3|NA|TRBV10-3|13|NA
CAIRDSSGNTIYF
TGTGCCATCAGGGACAGCTCTGGAAACACCATATATTTT
>TRBJ1-1|NA|TRBV30|12|once
CASPYSNTEAFF
TGTGCCTCCCCTTACTCGAACACTGAAGCTTTCTTT
>TRBJ2-4|NA|TRBV7-8|15|NA
CASSLGTGAKNIQYF
TGTGCCAGCAGCTTAGGCACGGGAGCCAAAAACATTCAGTACTTC
>TRBJ1-1|NA|TRBV4-1|14|NA
CASSPGPADTEAFF
TGCGCCAGCAGCCCTGGGCCAGCCGACACTGAAGCTTTCTTT
>TRBJ2-1|NA|TRBV4-3|15|NA
CASSQVWGDYNEQFF
TGCGCCAGCAGCCAAGTGTGGGGAGACTACAATGAGCAGTTCTTC
>TRBJ1-2|NA|TRBV27|15|NA
CASMDFGDRNYGYTF
TGTGCCAGCATGGATTTCGGCGATAGGAACTATGGCTACACCTTC
>TRBJ2-1|NA|TRBV6-1|16|few
CASSEWAGSAYNEQFF
TGTGCCAGCAGTGAATGGGCAGGTTCAGCATACAATGAGCAGTTCTTC
>TRBJ2-5|NA|TRBV7-7|16|NA
CASSLEGPRNKETQYF
TGTGCCAGCAGCTTAGAGGGCCCTCGGAACAAAGAGACCCAGTACTTC
>TRBJ1-1|NA|TRBV18|12|NA
CASSLPGNGAFF
TGTGCCAGCTCATTACCGGGCAATGGAGCTTTCTTT
>TRBJ1-1|NA|TRBV4-1|15|NA
CASSQVKASTVEAFF
TGCGCCAGCAGCCAAGTTAAAGCGAGCACCGTCGAAGCTTTCTTT
>TRBJ2-7|NA|TRBV2|13|NA
CASSEAVHYEQYF
TGTGCCAGCAGTGAAGCGGTTCACTACGAGCAGTACTTC
>TRBJ2-1|TRBD2|TRBV6-1|15|NA
CASSEARELAVEQFF
TGTGCCAGCAGTGAAGCTAGGGAACTAGCGGTTGAGCAGTTCTTC